This TCR beta chain was observed in a study of neurological immune-mediated disorders. Germline values: CDR1 DFQATT, CDR2 SNEGSKA (reference sequence). This CDR3 comprises 14 residues. V lost 3 bases, J lost 4 bases, and 5 bases stayed unmatched. One entry per CDR3 protein results from TCRdb running MiXCR on the 5' RACE reads. The data contain approximately 44,000 distinct CDR3 sequences, about 5% of them singletons. Ten or more counts support this clonotype. Sample: CD4+ T cells from blood. The receptor was isolated from a woman aged 18-29 years with multiple sclerosis. The chain uses TRBV20-1 and TRBJ1-1, with 10 bases aligning to TRBD1. The CDR3 spells CSASTRTGGTEAFF. For the CDR3, the DNA is TGCAGTGCTAGTACTCGGACAGGGGGCACTGAAGCTTTCTTT.